Presented here are 7 T cell receptor beta chains from one specimen sequenced in a study of CD8 T cells in Susac syndrome. RNA was extracted with the RNeasy kit, and a quantity of about 0.45 to 1 ug was reverse transcribed using random hexamers. TCRdb used MiXCR to reprocess the immunoSEQ multiplex PCR reads, holding one entry per CDR3 protein. The sample holds fewer than 250,000 distinct CDR3 sequences, 80% to 95% seen once. Material: CD4+ T cells from PBMCs. The receptors originated from a human donor in good health.

The chain links TRBV2 to TRBJ2-2; 7 bases fit TRBD1. Trimming removed 6 bases from V and 6 bases from J; junction bases left unmatched: 4. The CDR3 has 13 residues. CDR1 SNHLY and CDR2 FYNNEI come from the germline V gene. CDR3 residues: CASRQGKAGELFF. Written as DNA, the CDR3 is TGTGCCAGCAGACAGGGGAAGGCCGGGGAGCTGTTTTTT.

The V and J genes are TRBV20-1 and TRBJ2-3, with D perhaps matching TRBD1 (5 bases). With 5 bases removed from V and 3 bases from J, the gap between germline ends came to 9 bases. Germline-derived CDR1 and CDR2 are DFQATT and SNEGSKA (reference sequence). The CDR3 extends over 12 amino acids. The CDR3 region has the DNA TGCAGTGCTCAGGGTCCGACAGATACGCAGTATTTT. The encoded protein is CSAQGPTDTQYF.

The V call is TRBV2, the J call TRBJ1-6; D is possibly TRBD1 (6 bases). The V and J ends lost 7 bases and 9 bases respectively, with 13 bases between them. Germline V gene data show CDR1 as SNHLY and CDR2 as FYNNEI. CDR3 length equals 13 residues. DNA for the CDR3: TGTGCCAGCACCGGGCAGGGGAGTTCACCCCTCCACTTT. Translated: CASTGQGSSPLHF.

This rearrangement joins TRBV20-1 to TRBJ2-3, with D unclear. Germline V gene lookup returns CDR1 DFQATT and CDR2 SNEGSKA (reference sequence). V lost 2 bases, J lost 3 bases, and 15 bases lay in between. This CDR3 contains 15 residues. This CDR3 is CSARPRTPSTDTQYF. The CDR3 coding sequence is TGCAGTGCTAGACCCCGAACACCAAGTACAGATACGCAGTATTTT.

This chain connects TRBV20-1 to TRBJ2-1, with 8 positions matching TRBD1. The CDR3 is 13 amino acids. CDR1 is DFQATT, CDR2 SNEGSKA, per germline (reference sequence). The DNA of the CDR3 is TGCAGCAGTGCAGGGGGCGCCCACAATGAGCAGTTCTTC. This encodes CSSAGGAHNEQFF.

This CDR3 is CASSIWGGQETQYF. For the CDR3, the DNA is TGTGCCAGTAGTATCTGGGGGGGCCAAGAGACCCAGTACTTC. The rearrangement uses TRBV19 and TRBJ2-5; TRBD2 agrees at 7 bases. CDR1 is LNHDA, CDR2 SQIVND, per germline (reference sequence). The CDR3 is 14 amino acids. V lost 3 bases and J lost 1; bases outside the gene matches: 2.

The gene calls are TRBV11-2 and TRBJ2-1, with a tentative D call TRBD2 (5 bases). Trimming shortened V by 1 base and J by 9 bases, and 10 bases separated the two germline ends. CDR1 is SGHAT and CDR2 is FQNNGV in the germline V gene. The CDR3 extends over 13 amino acids. CDR3 region: CASSLVEGGEQFF. The CDR3 DNA reads TGTGCCAGCAGCTTAGTTGAGGGTGGTGAGCAGTTCTTC.